This TCR beta chain was found in a study of blood T cells in healthy people across ages. There are a few counts of this clonotype. Each sample gave at least 6 million isolated PBMCs. Sample-barcoded 5' priming and a J-beta primer mix drove a second PCR of roughly 6 to 12 cycles. Each CDR3 protein gets one entry after TCRdb re-called the 5' RACE reads with MiXCR. The sample shows approximately 290,000 distinct CDR3 sequences, around 29% of them seen only once. This CDR3 spans 14 amino acids. The V gene's germline CDR1 is SQVTM and CDR2 ANQGSEA. The specimen was blood. This TCR was recovered from a woman in her 70s in good health. The chain joins TRBV29-1 to TRBJ2-5, with D tentatively TRBD1 (6 bases). The J call may be mistaken, given a closer DNA end match to TRBJ2-7. CDR3 region: CSVKRDIGFYEQYF. For the CDR3, the DNA is TGCAGCGTGAAACGGGACATAGGATTTTACGAGCAGTACTTC.